These 23 T cell receptor beta chains were sequenced from one sample in a study of PD-L1 blockade in urothelial cancer. Method: immunoSEQ multiplex PCR; TCRdb's copy keeps in-frame clones and lacks some. The data show 25,000 to 30,000 clones, with over 80% seen just once and 2% to 2.5% held by the top ten. This material consisted of PBMCs, taken around atezolizumab (anti-PD-L1) treatment. The receptors shown here come from a man aged 45 to 65 with urothelial cancer.

A remark on this clone: One end of the junction fails to match germline, which may point to a read error. The chain links TRBV5-1 to TRBJ2-7, with D perhaps matching TRBD1 (6 bases). This CDR3 region has 16 residues. Germline CDR1 SGHRS, CDR2 YFSETQ. CDR3: CASSLDGPGHSNEQYF. In DNA, the CDR3 is TGCGCCAGCAGTTTGGACGGACCGGGACATTCTAACGAGCAGTACTTC.

This chain joins TRBV5-5 and TRBJ1-1, with D possibly matching TRBD1 (5 bases). The germline V gene encodes CDR1 SGHKS and CDR2 YYEKEE (reference sequence). The CDR3 sequence is 15 residues long. V lost 0 bases, J lost 1 base, and 10 bases lay in between. CDR3 in amino acids: CASSLAAGRNTEAFF. CDR3 DNA: TGTGCCAGCAGCTTGGCCGCGGGACGGAACACTGAAGCTTTCTTT.

The chain employs TRBV25-1 and TRBJ2-1; TRBD1 matches at 11 bases. The trim removed 3 bases at V and 7 bases at J, leaving 8 bases unmatched. The germline CDR1 and CDR2 sequences are MGHDK and SYGVNS. The CDR3 is 16 amino acids. The CDR3 DNA reads as TGTGCCAGCAGTGACCCCGGGACAGGGGGTGGGAATGAGCAGTTCTTC. Residues: CASSDPGTGGGNEQFF.

The chain is built from TRBV11-2 and TRBJ2-1; 13 bases are shared with TRBD2. There are 16 residues in the CDR3. Germline V gene lookup returns CDR1 SGHAT and CDR2 FQNNGV. J gave up 9 bases and V 5 bases, and 10 bases lay outside the gene matches. CDR3 in amino acids: CASSPQLAGGPGEQFF. The CDR3 coding sequence is TGTGCCAGCAGCCCACAACTAGCGGGAGGGCCCGGTGAGCAGTTCTTC.

The V call is TRBV30, the J call TRBJ1-2; possibly TRBD1 for D (5 bases). The CDR3 loop spans 12 amino acids. V shed 5 bases and J shed 5 bases, with 12 bases lying between them. CDR1 GTSNPN and CDR2 SVGIG come from the germline V gene (reference sequence). The CDR3 loop is CAWAGTGYGYTF. In nucleotides, the CDR3 is TGTGCCTGGGCGGGGACGGGTTATGGCTACACCTTC. Using reference TRBV30 and TRBJ1-2 for the parts outside the CDR3, the full variable domain is SQTIHQWPATLVQPVGSPLSLECTVEGTSNPNLYWYRQAAGRGLQLLFYSVGIGQISSEVPQNLSASRPQDRQFILSSKKLLLSDSGFYLCAWAGTGYGYTFGSGTRLTVV.

The J gene is TRBJ1-1, the V gene TRBV6-5, with D possibly matching TRBD1 (6 bases). The germline gives CDR1 MNHEY, CDR2 SVGAGI. The CDR3 loop spans 13 amino acids. Trimming removed 6 bases at V and 8 bases at J, with 16 bases between. Here the CDR3 DNA reads TGTGCCAGCAGCCCTACAGGGTTTATGGAAGCTTTCTTT. Its protein product is CASSPTGFMEAFF.

The genes are TRBV19 and TRBJ2-3; D is possibly TRBD1 (6 bases). Germline V gene data show CDR1 as LNHDA and CDR2 as SQIVND (reference sequence). V lost 3 bases to trimming and J lost 1 base, with 11 bases between them. The CDR3 totals 15 residues. CDR3 residues: CASSIRRGGTDTQYF. The CDR3 region has the DNA TGTGCCAGTAGTATCCGCAGGGGTGGCACAGATACGCAGTATTTT. Based on the CDR3 plus reference TRBV19 and TRBJ2-3, the full variable domain is DGGITQSPKYLFRKEGQNVTLSCEQNLNHDAMYWYRQDPGQGLRLIYYSQIVNDFQKGDIAEGYSVSREKKESFPLTVTSAQKNPTAFYLCASSIRRGGTDTQYFGPGTRLTVL.

Regarding this clone: One end of the junction is discordant with germline, which a read error may explain. The chain couples TRBV7-7 to TRBJ2-6, with D perhaps TRBD2 (6 bases). Germline V gives CDR1 SSHAT, CDR2 FNYEAQ (reference sequence). The CDR3 length is 16 residues. For the CDR3, the DNA is TGTGCTAGCAGCCCAGGAGGGGTGACTGGGGCCAACGTCCTGACTTTC. Translated, it gives CASSPGGVTGANVLTF.

The chain joins TRBV21-1 to TRBJ2-7; TRBD2, the table's D call, was not compared with the DNA. TRBV21-1 corresponds to a pseudogene. The CDR3 consists of 14 residues. The CDR3 is CASSKGGAGYEQYV. The CDR3 DNA sequence: TGTGCCAGCAGCAAGGGAGGGGCGGGCTACGAGCAGTACGTC.

The V call is TRBV6-5, the J call TRBJ2-7; 8 bases map to TRBD2. Trimming at V came to 4 bases and at J to 6 bases, leaving 11 bases not matched to a gene. The CDR3 consists of 15 residues. CDR1 and CDR2 (germline): MNHEY, SVGAGI. In nucleotides, the CDR3 is TGTGCCAGCAGTTCTCGGCGAGCGGGAGCAATCGAGCAGTACTTC. Its protein is CASSSRRAGAIEQYF.

The gene calls are TRBV7-8 and TRBJ2-5; weak D call: TRBD1 (5 bases). The length of the CDR3 is 14 residues. Between the trimmed V and J ends, which lost 5 bases and 2 bases, there was a span of 12 bases. Germline CDR1 and CDR2: SGHVS and FQNEAQ. CDR3 coding DNA: TGTGCCAGCAGCCGAGACAGTTCGCAAGAGACCCAGTACTTC. Its protein is CASSRDSSQETQYF.

The chain combines TRBV28 with TRBJ1-2; TRBD1 is a possible D gene (6 bases). This CDR3 contains 15 residues. The V end lost 3 bases, the J end lost 3 bases, and 14 bases lay between the germline ends. Germline CDR1 reads MDHEN; CDR2 reads SYDVKM. The CDR3 protein is CASSFNRELYYGYTF. CDR3 nucleotides: TGTGCCAGCAGTTTCAACAGGGAGCTATACTATGGCTACACCTTC.

The sample holds a few counts of this clone. The V gene is TRBV29-1, the J gene TRBJ1-2; 8 positions agree with TRBD1. The CDR3 runs to 13 residues. J gave up 2 bases and V 8 bases, and 7 bases lay outside the gene matches. Germline V gives CDR1 SQVTM, CDR2 ANQGSEA. The CDR3 coding sequence is TGCAGCCTTGGACAGGGCGGGAACTATGGCTACACCTTC. Protein: CSLGQGGNYGYTF. The full variable domain, in which reference TRBV29-1 and TRBJ1-2 provide the parts outside the CDR3, is SAVISQKPSRDICQRGTSLTIQCQVDSQVTMMFWYRQQPGQSLTLIATANQGSEATYESGFVIDKFPISRPNLTFSTLTVSNMSPEDSSIYLCSLGQGGNYGYTFGSGTRLTVV.

The CDR3 sequence is CASSIGSNGNQPQHF. In DNA form, the CDR3 reads TGTGCCAGTAGTATTGGGAGTAATGGGAATCAGCCCCAGCATTTT. V is TRBV19 and J is TRBJ1-5; D call uncertain. The V gene's germline CDR1 is LNHDA and CDR2 SQIVND (reference sequence). Trimming removed 3 bases from V and 4 bases from J, with 13 bases in between. There are 15 residues in the CDR3.

The rearrangement uses TRBV5-6 and TRBJ1-5; D may be TRBD1 (5 bases). V dropped 2 bases and J dropped 3 bases, with 9 bases sitting between them. The CDR3 is 14 residues long. CDR1 is SGHDT and CDR2 is YYEEEE in the germline V gene. The CDR3 DNA reads as TGTGCCAGCAGCTTAAGGGGAATCAATCAGCCCCAGCATTTT. It encodes CASSLRGINQPQHF.

The CDR3 DNA is TGCGCCAGCAGTGAGTCGGGGCTAGCGGGAGACTTGGACATTCAGTACTTC. This sequence encodes CASSESGLAGDLDIQYF. This rearrangement joins TRBV10-1 to TRBJ2-4; 10 nucleotides match TRBD2. CDR1 is WNHNN, CDR2 SYGVQD, per germline (reference sequence). The CDR3 consists of 17 residues. V lost 0 bases to trimming and J lost 8 bases; unmatched junction nucleotides: 10.

CDR3 region: CASSYGERYEQYV. CDR3 coding DNA: TGTGCCAGCAGTTACGGTGAGAGGTACGAGCAGTACGTC. The gene calls are TRBV6-5 and TRBJ2-7; D remains ambiguous. CDR1 is MNHEY, CDR2 SVGAGI, per germline. V was shortened by 2 bases and J by 4 bases, with 9 bases between the two germline ends. CDR3 size: 13 residues.

This chain joins TRBV18 and TRBJ2-5; TRBD2 matches at 13 bases. The CDR3 extends over 18 amino acids. Trimming removed 2 bases from V and 2 bases from J; junction bases left unmatched: 8. Germline CDR1 is KGHSH and CDR2 is LQKENI. The DNA for the CDR3 is TGTGCCAGCTCACCATTTGCGACGGGACTAGCGGGACAAGAGACCCAGTACTTC. Protein sequence: CASSPFATGLAGQETQYF.

The rearrangement joins TRBV19 to TRBJ1-4, with D possibly being TRBD1 (6 bases). Trimming left V 2 bases short and J 10 bases short, with 17 bases between. The CDR3 loop spans 15 amino acids. The germline V gene has CDR1 LNHDA and CDR2 SQIVND (reference sequence). CDR3 sequence reads: CASSITSQGSGKLFF. The CDR3 coding sequence is TGTGCCAGTAGTATAACTTCGCAGGGGAGCGGAAAACTGTTTTTT.

The chain couples TRBV11-3 to TRBJ1-3, with 7 nucleotides matching TRBD1. Germline loops: CDR1 SGHNT, CDR2 YENEEA. V dropped 5 bases and J dropped 4; count of bases not matched to a gene: 2. The CDR3 consists of 13 residues. CDR3: CASSTGVGNTIYF. Written as DNA, the CDR3 is TGTGCCAGCAGCACAGGGGTCGGAAACACCATATATTTT.

The chain joins TRBV5-8 to TRBJ1-2; 7 nucleotides match TRBD1. There are 14 residues in the CDR3. From germline, CDR1 is SGHTS and CDR2 YDEGEE. Trimming took 3 bases from V and 3 from J; bases not matched to a gene: 5. The DNA of the CDR3 is TGTGCCAGCAGCTATGGGACAGCCTACTATGGCTACACCTTC. Translating gives CASSYGTAYYGYTF. Filled out from reference TRBV5-8 and TRBJ1-2, the complete variable domain reads EAGVTQSPTHLIKTRGQQATLRCSPISGHTSVYWYQQALGLGLQFLLWYDEGEERNRGNFPPRFSGRQFPNYSSELNVNALELEDSALYLCASSYGTAYYGYTFGSGTRLTVV.

V gene TRBV10-3 combines with J gene TRBJ2-2; weak D call: TRBD2 (5 bases). Germline CDR1 reads ENHRY; CDR2 reads SYGVKD. The ends were cut back, 1 base at V and 3 bases at J, with 15 bases in the middle. The CDR3 is 17 amino acids. The CDR3 sequence: CAISELGLALDTGELFF. CDR3 sequence (DNA): TGTGCCATCAGTGAGTTGGGTCTAGCCCTGGACACCGGGGAGCTGTTTTTT.

The rearrangement joins TRBV18 to TRBJ2-2; no clear D gene. The CDR3 length is 12 residues. Per the germline V gene, CDR1 is KGHSH and CDR2 is LQKENI. V was clipped by 6 bases and J by 7 bases, with 9 bases between them. The chain's CDR3 is CASSPRNGELFF. The CDR3 DNA sequence: TGTGCCAGCTCCCCCAGGAACGGGGAGCTGTTTTTT.